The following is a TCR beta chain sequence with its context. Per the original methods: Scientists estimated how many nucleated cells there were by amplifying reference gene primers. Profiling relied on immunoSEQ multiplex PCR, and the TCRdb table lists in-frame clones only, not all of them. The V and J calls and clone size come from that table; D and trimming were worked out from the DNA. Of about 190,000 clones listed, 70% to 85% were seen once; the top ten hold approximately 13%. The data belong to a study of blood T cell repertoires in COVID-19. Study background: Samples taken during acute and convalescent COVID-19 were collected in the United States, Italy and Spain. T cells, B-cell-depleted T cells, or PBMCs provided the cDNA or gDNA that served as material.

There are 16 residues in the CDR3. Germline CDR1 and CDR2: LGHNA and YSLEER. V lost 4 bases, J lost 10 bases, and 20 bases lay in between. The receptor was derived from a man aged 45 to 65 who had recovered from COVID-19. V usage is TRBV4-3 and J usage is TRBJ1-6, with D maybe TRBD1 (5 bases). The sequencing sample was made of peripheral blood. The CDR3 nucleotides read TGCGCCAGCAGCCGTGGGGCCAGGGAAGACGGGTCACCCCTCCACTTT. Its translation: CASSRGAREDGSPLHF.